This T cell receptor (beta chain) originates from a study of lymphopenia after photon versus proton radiotherapy. Findings and caveats of the study: A bigger post-nadir fall in TCR diversity correlated inversely with survival time in deceased patients. Proton therapy kept repertoires fairly stable, unlike photons, which gained effector/memory cells.

Germline loops: CDR1 SGHRS, CDR2 YFSETQ. V lost 7 bases and J lost 7; bases outside the gene matches: 14. The CDR3 is 15 amino acids. Assay: immunoSEQ multiplex PCR; the TCRdb copy retains only in-frame clones and omits some. The sample includes around 64,000 clones, 85% to 95% seen only once; the top ten take over 2%. Worth noting for this clone: Its antigen is undetermined.

Here the sequenced sample was peripheral blood, taken from a patient treated with photon-based radiotherapy. The clonotype originates from a woman between 35 and 50 years old with cholangiocarcinoma. The chain uses TRBV5-1 and TRBJ2-3; 8 bases are shared with TRBD1. In DNA form, the CDR3 reads TGCGCCAGCGGGGATCCGGGACAGGTAAGAAATACGCAGTATTTT. Translated: CASGDPGQVRNTQYF.